This T cell receptor beta chain was documented in a study of blood T cell repertoires in COVID-19. Background on the study: COVID-19 samples, acute and convalescent, were from the United States, Italy and Spain. In each case, the material was cDNA or gDNA derived from T cells, B-cell-depleted T cells, or PBMCs.

The V end lost 6 bases, the J end lost 2 bases, and 16 bases lay between the germline ends. CDR3 length equals 15 residues. Germline V gives CDR1 SGHVS, CDR2 FNYEAQ. Original analysis: How many nucleated cells were present was estimated from reference gene primer amplification. TCRdb's copy holds only in-frame clones and misses some; the assay was immunoSEQ multiplex PCR. V, J and clone size reflect that table, while D and trimming were determined from the DNA. The table has 200,000 to 300,000 clones, approximately 84% seen once. The rearrangement links TRBV7-6 to TRBJ1-2; TRBD1 might be the D (6 bases). Sequenced material: peripheral blood. The TCR comes from a woman aged 25 to 39 who had recovered from COVID-19. The DNA for the CDR3 is TGTGCCAGCAGTGGGACACCGGAGAAAAACTATGGCTACACCTTC. Translation: CASSGTPEKNYGYTF.